This TCR beta chain was captured in a study of OX40 agonist ivuxolimab in advanced cancers. General notes on the study: Ivuxolimab was an agonistic, fully human IgG2 monoclonal antibody directed against OX40 (CD134), a costimulatory receptor. Intravenous ivuxolimab was administered to patients every 2 weeks at six dose levels: 0.01, 0.1, 0.3, 1.5, 3 and 10 mg/kg. Of the roughly 50 dose-escalation patients, hepatocellular carcinoma was present in roughly 19, melanoma in approximately 15, renal cell carcinoma in 9 and head and neck cancer in 9. A male proportion of around 81% and a mean age of 60 years, ranging from roughly 23 to 80, were recorded for the dose-escalation cohort. Patients were allowed to have had prior anti-PD-1, anti-PD-L1 or anti-CTLA-4 therapy, and around 37% of the dose-escalation patients had previously received checkpoint inhibitors. Partial responses occurred in three dose-escalation patients, of whom one had hepatocellular carcinoma and two had cutaneous melanoma. The purpose of peripheral TCRbeta sequencing was to test whether ivuxolimab changed TCR sequence diversity and led to clonal T-cell expansion. The paper describes the monotherapy dose-escalation part (N of about 57 patients) of the phase I trial of ivuxolimab.

A single count supports this clone. Its binding antigen is unknown. The sample holds no much larger clone one base away, and base qualities are not on file. Patients with a history of autoimmune disease or receiving systemic immunosuppression were excluded from the trial. Peripheral blood for TCR sequencing was collected from all dose cohorts at baseline, on cycle 4 day 1, and on cycle 7 day 1. The samples were drawn from a first-in-human, open-label, multicenter phase I dose-escalation trial of ivuxolimab. Adults with locally advanced or metastatic head and neck squamous cell, hepatocellular, melanoma or renal cell carcinoma were enrolled in the trial. Before TCR sequencing, CD4+ and CD8+ T cells were separately sorted from peripheral blood. Overall results and qualifications from the work: At doses of 0.1 to 3.0 mg/kg, clonal expansion of both CD4+ and CD8+ blood T cells was observed from baseline to week 6. Partial responders in the 0.1-3.0 mg/kg groups had among the lowest normalized peripheral clonal expansion, especially among CD8+ T cells. On average, CD8+ T cells showed more expanded clones than CD4+ T cells after ivuxolimab. Low levels of normalized T-cell clonal expansion were also shown by some nonresponding patients. Which antigens the clonally expanded peripheral T cells were specific for was not determined.

Trimming costs V 0 bases and J 0 bases, and their ends lie 9 bases apart. Taken from cysteine to phenylalanine, the CDR3 has 15 residues. The retained sequence is limited to the CDR3, 45 bases, with the frame set at the first base. Sequences SGHNT (CDR1) and YYREEE (CDR2) are obtained from the germline V gene (reference sequence). For sequencing of the TCRbeta CDR3 region, genomic DNA was extracted from the sorted cells. The immunoSEQ Assay was used to sequence the TCRbeta CDR3 regions. TCRdb mirrors the immuneACCESS table, restricted to in-frame sequences. Some clones are absent from its copies; in checked studies, under half trace to an unresolved V gene, and the reason for the others is unknown. A total of roughly 20,000 clones appear in this sample, around 81% of them only once. The top ten clonotypes cover around 4% of the sample.

The receptor was isolated from an adult with an advanced solid tumor such as melanoma, head and neck, liver or kidney cancer. The input for sequencing was CD4+ or CD8+ T cells sorted from blood, taken in a trial of the OX40 agonist ivuxolimab. The rearrangement combines TRBV5-4 with TRBJ1-2; the D gene remains uncertain. The CDR3 protein: CASSLEDPPNYGYTF. Here is the DNA: TGTGCCAGCAGCTTGGAGGACCCTCCTAACTATGGCTACACCTTC.